The 8 T cell receptor beta chains presented below share a single source sample, sequenced in a study of OX40 agonist ivuxolimab in advanced cancers. Sequencing used immunoSEQ multiplex PCR; TCRdb keeps in-frame clones, though not all of them. The sample shows 68,000 or so clones, 70% to 90% of them seen only once. Sequenced here: CD4+ or CD8+ T cells sorted from blood, sampled in a trial of the OX40 agonist ivuxolimab. Receptors were obtained from an adult with an advanced solid tumor such as melanoma, head and neck, liver or kidney cancer.

The V gene is TRBV7-2, the J gene TRBJ1-1, with 8 bases identical to TRBD1. The length of the CDR3 is 14 residues. The germline CDR1 and CDR2 sequences are SGHTA and FQGNSA. Trimming took 3 bases from V and 1 from J; bases not matched to a gene: 1. CDR3 in amino acids: CASSFQGANTEAFF. The CDR3 DNA follows: TGTGCCAGCAGCTTTCAGGGGGCGAACACTGAAGCTTTCTTT.

This chain links TRBV29-1 with TRBJ2-1; possible D gene TRBD2, 5 bases. Germline assignment: CDR1 SQVTM and CDR2 ANQGSEA. CDR3 length: 14 residues. The V end lost 6 bases, the J end lost 0 bases, and 12 bases lay between the germline ends. The CDR3 region is CSVEGLVSYNEQFF. As DNA, the CDR3 is TGCAGCGTCGAGGGCCTCGTCTCCTACAATGAGCAGTTCTTC.

The chain employs TRBV27 and TRBJ1-2; TRBD1 is a possible D gene (5 bases). Trimming took off 2 bases at V and 6 bases at J, with 10 bases between the two ends. Per germline, CDR1 MNHEY and CDR2 SMNVEV (reference sequence). The CDR3 sequence is 13 residues long. The CDR3: CASSLRGVDGYTF. The CDR3 DNA follows: TGTGCCAGCAGTTTACGAGGGGTGGATGGCTACACCTTC.

The chain has TRBV19 and TRBJ1-5; TRBD1 matches 9 bases. Germline loops: CDR1 LNHDA, CDR2 SQIVND (reference sequence). The CDR3 sequence is 13 residues long. Unmatched junction bases numbered 2, after V lost 7 bases and J lost 4 bases. CDR3 loop: CASTGQGNQPQHF. CDR3 sequence (DNA): TGTGCCAGTACGGGACAGGGTAATCAGCCCCAGCATTTT. The full variable domain, rest sourced from reference TRBV19 and TRBJ1-5, is DGGITQSPKYLFRKEGQNVTLSCEQNLNHDAMYWYRQDPGQGLRLIYYSQIVNDFQKGDIAEGYSVSREKKESFPLTVTSAQKNPTAFYLCASTGQGNQPQHFGDGTRLSIL.

The chain uses TRBV9 and TRBJ2-2; 13 bases agree with TRBD2. V was clipped by 0 bases and J by 2 bases; unmatched bases: 4. CDR3 size: 18 residues. The V gene's germline CDR1 is SGDLS and CDR2 YYNGEE. CDR3 in DNA: TGTGCCAGCAGCGTAGGACTAGCGGGGGGATTTAACACCGGGGAGCTGTTTTTT. Protein: CASSVGLAGGFNTGELFF.

As to this clone: This specimen includes other DNA sequences encoding the same CDR3. V usage is TRBV7-9 and J usage is TRBJ1-1; D remains ambiguous. Trimming took off 5 bases at V and 3 bases at J, with 13 bases between the two ends. Germline V gene sequence: CDR1 SEHNR, CDR2 FQNEAQ (reference sequence). The CDR3 totals 14 residues. As DNA, the CDR3 is TGTGCCAGCAGCCCGGGCGGAGGGTACACTGAAGCTTTCTTT. Its protein is CASSPGGGYTEAFF.

V gene TRBV15 combines with J gene TRBJ1-5; D not certain. The CDR3 contains 12 residues. Germline values: CDR1 LNHNV, CDR2 YYDKDF (reference sequence). V was clipped by 5 bases and J by 5 bases, with 7 bases between them. CDR3 bases: TGTGCCACCAGCGCCAGTGATCAGCCCCAGCATTTT. This codes for CATSASDQPQHF.

This sequence joins TRBV5-1 and TRBJ1-4, with 7 bases identical to TRBD1. In germline, CDR1 is SGHRS, CDR2 YFSETQ. Trimming cost V 4 bases and J 10 bases; bases outside gene matches: 10. This CDR3 spans 14 amino acids. The CDR3 nucleotides read TGCGCCAGCAGCCTTGGACAGGAGGCGTCAAAACTGTTTTTT. It translates to CASSLGQEASKLFF.